The next 18 T cell receptor beta chains were all read from a single sample in a study of T cell repertoires in cytomegalovirus infection. MiXCR, applied by TCRdb to the reads, yields one record per CDR3 protein. The sample contains about 740,000 distinct CDR3 sequences, roughly 33% of which appear only once. These TCRs' antigens remain unknown. The sample was cultured PBMCs, taken from culture after CMV antigen stimulation. The receptor source for this set is a human donor in good health (CMV status not recorded). Some clones in this sample may be carry-over from other donors' samples.

This clonotype was seen a handful of times. The rearrangement uses TRBV6-5 and TRBJ2-2, with D hard to call. Per the germline V gene, CDR1 is MNHEY and CDR2 is SVGAGI. This CDR3 is built from 12 residues. The germline V and J ends were trimmed by 6 bases and 6 bases, with 8 bases remaining between them. The DNA of the CDR3 is TGTGCCAGCAGGACCCTGGCCGGGGAGCTGTTTTTT. This encodes CASRTLAGELFF.

This clonotype was recorded a few times. The V and J genes are TRBV20-1 and TRBJ2-5; D uncertain. This CDR3 is 13 amino acids long. V shed 3 bases and J shed 2 bases, with 10 bases lying between them. Germline CDR1 is DFQATT and CDR2 is SNEGSKA (reference sequence). CDR3 region: CSARKGKQETQYF. As DNA, the CDR3 is TGCAGTGCTAGGAAAGGGAAACAAGAGACCCAGTACTTC.

This clonotype came up a few times. The chain joins TRBV15 to TRBJ2-7, with 7 bases matching TRBD2. V shed 1 base and J 2 bases; nucleotides not matched to a gene: 5. The CDR3 has 15 residues. Germline CDR1 and CDR2: LNHNV and YYDKDF (reference sequence). The chain's CDR3 is CATSRVGGYAYEQYF. The CDR3 DNA follows: TGTGCCACCAGCAGAGTGGGAGGGTATGCCTACGAGCAGTACTTC.

The chain is built from TRBV7-9 and TRBJ1-1; TRBD1 aligns across 9 bases. This CDR3 region has 14 residues. Germline V gives CDR1 SEHNR, CDR2 FQNEAQ (reference sequence). Trimming cost V 3 bases and J 5 bases; bases outside gene matches: 4. In nucleotides, the CDR3 is TGTGCCAGCAGCTTGACAGGGGGGGCGACTGAAGCTTTCTTT. Protein sequence: CASSLTGGATEAFF.

The chain couples TRBV5-4 to TRBJ2-2; perhaps TRBD1 as D (7 bases). The CDR3 runs to 17 residues. Trimming pared 0 bases from V and 5 bases from J, leaving 17 bases between. Germline assignment: CDR1 SGHNT and CDR2 YYREEE (reference sequence). The CDR3 coding sequence is TGTGCCAGCAGCTTGGGAATGGCGGGACAGACAACCGGGGAGCTGTTTTTT. It codes for CASSLGMAGQTTGELFF. Drawing the rest from reference TRBV5-4 and TRBJ2-2, the complete variable domain is ETGVTQSPTHLIKTRGQQVTLRCSSQSGHNTVSWYQQALGQGPQFIFQYYREEENGRGNFPPRFSGLQFPNYSSELNVNALELDDSALYLCASSLGMAGQTTGELFFGEGSRLTVL.

The V gene is TRBV18, the J gene TRBJ1-2; D not resolved. The CDR3 is 15 residues long. Trimming removed 6 bases at V and 6 bases at J, with 20 bases between. The V gene's germline CDR1 is KGHSH and CDR2 LQKENI. The CDR3 nucleotides read TGTGCCAGCTCGCCGATTCGGGAGACAACGGATGGCTACACCTTC. This sequence encodes CASSPIRETTDGYTF.

The table lists this clonotype with a few counts. Germline and junction disagree at one end, which may indicate a read error. V is TRBV7-2 and J is TRBJ2-7; D may be TRBD2 (5 bases). The CDR3 is made up of 14 amino acids. Germline assignment: CDR1 SGHTA and CDR2 FQGNSA. CDR3 amino acids: CASSLDMDFGESNF. CDR3 sequence (DNA): TGTGCCAGCAGCTTAGATATGGACTTCGGGGAATCAAACTTC.

The chain combines TRBV6-2 or TRBV6-3 with TRBJ1-5, with D maybe TRBD1 (5 bases). Germline CDR1 MNHEY, CDR2 SVGEGT. V lost 7 bases, J lost 0 bases, and 16 bases lay in between. CDR3 size: 16 residues. Here the CDR3 reads CASTNPGPNSNQPQHF. CDR3 bases: TGTGCCAGCACCAACCCGGGACCAAATAGCAATCAGCCCCAGCATTTT.

The chain is built from TRBV7-9 and TRBJ1-1, with TRBD1 identical over 7 bases. Germline-derived CDR1 and CDR2 are SEHNR and FQNEAQ (reference sequence). The J segment lost 5 bases and the V segment lost 6 bases, leaving 9 bases of the junction unmatched. The CDR3 has 14 residues. CDR3 residues: CASSIGGGGTEAFF. CDR3 bases: TGTGCCAGCAGTATAGGGGGCGGGGGGACTGAAGCTTTCTTT.

This clonotype was recorded a few times. The rearrangement uses TRBV12-3 or TRBV12-4 and TRBJ2-3; D unresolved. V dropped 6 bases and J dropped 6 bases, with 16 bases sitting between them. The CDR3 is 14 amino acids. CDR3 coding DNA: TGTGCCAGCAGATCCTTCCCCAGCTCCGATACGCAGTATTTT. Its protein product is CASRSFPSSDTQYF.

This clonotype showed up just a few times. The chain is built from TRBV19 and TRBJ1-2; D is undetermined. The CDR3 runs to 15 residues. Germline CDR1 and CDR2: LNHDA and SQIVND (reference sequence). Trimming shortened V by 10 bases and J by 8 bases, and 26 bases separated the two germline ends. Here the CDR3 DNA reads TGTGCCACAAGGGTCCCCAGCGCGGGCCGCCTAGGCTACACCTTC. Amino acid sequence: CATRVPSAGRLGYTF.

The rearrangement joins TRBV15 to TRBJ2-7, with D hard to call. In germline, CDR1 is LNHNV, CDR2 YYDKDF (reference sequence). V was trimmed by 0 bases and J by 0 bases, leaving 12 bases between them. CDR3 length: 16 amino acids. This CDR3 reads CATSREPGRFSYEQYF. The CDR3 DNA sequence: TGTGCCACCAGCAGAGAACCGGGCCGCTTCTCCTACGAGCAGTACTTC. Combining the CDR3 with reference TRBV15 and TRBJ2-7 gives the whole variable domain DAMVIQNPRYQVTQFGKPVTLSCSQTLNHNVMYWYQQKSSQAPKLLFHYYDKDFNNEADTPDNFQSRRPNTSFCFLDIRSPGLGDTAMYLCATSREPGRFSYEQYFGPGTRLTVT.

This clonotype was seen a few times. The chain has TRBV20-1 and TRBJ1-1; D not resolved. The V and J ends lost 6 bases and 5 bases respectively, with 16 bases between them. The CDR3 consists of 13 residues. Germline CDR1 DFQATT, CDR2 SNEGSKA (reference sequence). CDR3 region: CSAGKGGVTEAFF. CDR3 nucleotide sequence: TGCAGTGCCGGGAAAGGTGGGGTGACTGAAGCTTTCTTT.

V is TRBV2 and J is TRBJ2-1; D gene unclear. This CDR3 comprises 15 residues. Germline V gives CDR1 SNHLY, CDR2 FYNNEI. V gave up 1 base and J gave up 0 bases, with 7 bases separating them. CDR3 loop: CASSEVIISYNEQFF. The CDR3 nucleotides are TGTGCCAGCAGTGAAGTGATTATCTCCTACAATGAGCAGTTCTTC.

J is TRBJ2-7 and V is TRBV25-1, with no clear D. Germline assignment: CDR1 MGHDK and CDR2 SYGVNS. CDR3 length equals 15 residues. V lost 2 bases and J 0 bases, leaving 11 bases between the germline ends. The DNA of the CDR3 is TGTGCCAGCAGTGAAGGTCCCCCCTTCTCCTACGAGCAGTACTTC. It encodes CASSEGPPFSYEQYF.

CDR3 sequence reads: CASSYWRSLTVNSPLHF. The CDR3 coding sequence is TGTGCCAGCAGTTACTGGCGGAGTCTTACCGTTAATTCACCCCTCCACTTT. This chain links TRBV6-5 with TRBJ1-6, with D hard to call. CDR1 is MNHEY and CDR2 is SVGAGI in the germline V gene. Trimming shortened V by 1 base and J by 6 bases, and 16 bases separated the two germline ends. The CDR3 length is 17 residues.

This clonotype was counted at least ten times. The chain links TRBV7-8 to TRBJ2-7; maybe TRBD1 (5 bases). The CDR3 runs to 14 residues. Germline V gives CDR1 SGHVS, CDR2 FQNEAQ. Trimming cost V 6 bases and J 5 bases, with 17 bases left between them. CDR3 sequence (DNA): TGTGCCAGCAGGTCCTCAGGGAACTTGAACGAGCAGTACTTC. Protein sequence: CASRSSGNLNEQYF.

The V and J genes are TRBV11-2 and TRBJ2-3; D is unclear. Trimming took off 5 bases at V and 6 bases at J, with 18 bases between the two ends. CDR3 length: 15 amino acids. Looked up from germline, CDR1 is SGHAT and CDR2 is FQNNGV. The CDR3 bases are TGTGCCAGCAGCCCCGTTGTCTTGGGGTTCGATACGCAGTATTTT. Its protein is CASSPVVLGFDTQYF.